This is a list of T cell receptor beta chains from one sample in a study of cytomegalovirus exposure and HLA in healthy donors. The protocol was immunoSEQ multiplex PCR, while the TCRdb copy is restricted to in-frame clones and leaves out a portion. The sample holds 180,000 or so clones; around 76% are singletons and the top ten take 1.5%. The sample was PBMCs. These receptors were obtained from a man aged 35 to 55 in good health and CMV-seronegative. Each CDR3 is given with its conserved first and last residue. Each record gives: J gene, V gene, CDR3 length, CDR3 protein.

J: TRBJ1-4; V: TRBV5-6; length: 14; CDR3: CASLLAGAPEKLFF
J: TRBJ1-1; V: TRBV30; length: 15; CDR3: CAWSVTGILNTEAFF
J: TRBJ1-1; V: TRBV2; length: 11; CDR3: CLTRGGTEAFF
J: TRBJ1-6; V: TRBV5-1; length: 14; CDR3: CASRGDRVDSPLHF
J: TRBJ2-7; V: TRBV19; length: 15; CDR3: CASSMLLAGADEQYF
J: TRBJ2-7; V: TRBV9; length: 15; CDR3: CASSPAPWESYEQYF
J: TRBJ2-7; V: TRBV6-1; length: 16; CDR3: CASSASGTSGLYEQYF
J: TRBJ2-2; V: TRBV7-3; length: 16; CDR3: CASSFAGLAGAGELFF
J: TRBJ1-5; V: TRBV7-6; length: 15; CDR3: CASRDRQGARQPQHF
J: TRBJ1-1; V: TRBV6-6; length: 12; CDR3: CASSYSDREAFF
J: TRBJ2-2; V: TRBV7-2; length: 14; CDR3: CASSLALNTGELFF
J: TRBJ1-2; V: TRBV28; length: 14; CDR3: CASRRTGGAYGYTF
J: TRBJ2-3; V: TRBV6-5; length: 12; CDR3: CASSTSGQTQYF
J: TRBJ2-4; V: TRBV28; length: 16; CDR3: CASSTTWRGAKNIQYF
J: TRBJ1-5; V: TRBV9; length: 13; CDR3: CASSVEVGGPQHF
J: TRBJ2-5; V: TRBV28; length: 13; CDR3: CASSPDTARLLYF
J: TRBJ2-2; V: TRBV6-1; length: 14; CDR3: CASFEQGNTGELFF
J: TRBJ2-2; V: TRBV6-1; length: 16; CDR3: CASSGRLASNTGELFF
J: TRBJ2-5; V: TRBV28; length: 14; CDR3: CASSSDRGRETQYF
J: TRBJ1-4; V: TRBV18; length: 14; CDR3: CASSSDRTHEKLFF
J: TRBJ1-1; V: TRBV15; length: 15; CDR3: CATSEEGQRNTEAFF
J: TRBJ2-5; V: TRBV11-3; length: 16; CDR3: CASSLDPGPAGETQYF
J: TRBJ1-2; V: TRBV9; length: 16; CDR3: CASSLPAGQGHYGYTF
J: NA; V: TRBV4-1; length: 14; CDR3: CASSQGLVSYEQYF
J: TRBJ2-3; V: TRBV11-3; length: 14; CDR3: CASSLGGGTDTQYF
J: TRBJ2-7; V: TRBV11-2; length: 15; CDR3: CASSSWDREVGAGYF
J: TRBJ1-2; V: TRBV30; length: 18; CDR3: CAWSIPNLLLKRDYGYTF
J: TRBJ2-7; V: TRBV2; length: 13; CDR3: CASSDSGSYEQYF
J: TRBJ2-5; V: TRBV7-9; length: 13; CDR3: CASRRGEQETQYF
J: TRBJ1-6; V: TRBV19; length: 14; CDR3: CASKFSSYNSPLHF
J: TRBJ1-5; V: TRBV7-9; length: 15; CDR3: CASTQGGGVNQPQHF
J: TRBJ1-4; V: TRBV4-3; length: 14; CDR3: CASSQDIKHEKLFF
J: TRBJ2-3; V: TRBV11-2; length: 16; CDR3: CASGGLAGGPTDTQYF
J: TRBJ1-3; V: TRBV14; length: 12; CDR3: CASSHSGNTIYF
J: TRBJ1-2; V: TRBV9; length: 14; CDR3: CASSANRGYYGYTF
J: TRBJ1-1; V: TRBV27; length: 16; CDR3: CASSPNRGRGNTEAFF